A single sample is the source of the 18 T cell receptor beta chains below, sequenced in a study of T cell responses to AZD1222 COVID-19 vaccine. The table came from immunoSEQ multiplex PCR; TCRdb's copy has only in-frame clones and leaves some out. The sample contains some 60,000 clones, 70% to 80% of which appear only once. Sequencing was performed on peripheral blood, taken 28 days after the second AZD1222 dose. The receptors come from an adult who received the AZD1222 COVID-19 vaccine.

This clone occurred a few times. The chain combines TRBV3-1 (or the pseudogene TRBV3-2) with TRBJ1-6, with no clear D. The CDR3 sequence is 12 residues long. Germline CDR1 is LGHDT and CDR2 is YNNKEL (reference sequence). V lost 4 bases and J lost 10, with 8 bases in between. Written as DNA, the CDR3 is TGTGCCAGCAGCCTCGGTTGGTCACCCCTCCACTTT. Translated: CASSLGWSPLHF.

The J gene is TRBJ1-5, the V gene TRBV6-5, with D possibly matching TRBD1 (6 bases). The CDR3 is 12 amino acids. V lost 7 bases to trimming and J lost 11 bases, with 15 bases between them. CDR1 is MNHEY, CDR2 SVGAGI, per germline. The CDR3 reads CASTDTGLAQHF. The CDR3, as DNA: TGTGCCAGCACCGATACAGGGCTGGCCCAGCATTTT.

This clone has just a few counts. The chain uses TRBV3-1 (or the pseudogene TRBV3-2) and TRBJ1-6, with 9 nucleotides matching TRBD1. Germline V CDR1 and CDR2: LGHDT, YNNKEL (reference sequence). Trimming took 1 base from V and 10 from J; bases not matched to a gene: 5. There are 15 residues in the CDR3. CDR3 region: CASSQGGTGRSPLHF. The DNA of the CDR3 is TGTGCCAGCAGCCAAGGGGGGACAGGGAGGTCACCCCTCCACTTT.

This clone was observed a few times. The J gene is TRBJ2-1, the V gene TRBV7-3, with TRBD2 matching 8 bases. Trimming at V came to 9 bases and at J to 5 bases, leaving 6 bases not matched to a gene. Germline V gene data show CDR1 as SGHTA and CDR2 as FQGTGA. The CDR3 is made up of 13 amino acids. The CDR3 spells CASSGGAHNEQFF. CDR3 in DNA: TGTGCCAGTTCCGGGGGGGCGCACAATGAGCAGTTCTTC. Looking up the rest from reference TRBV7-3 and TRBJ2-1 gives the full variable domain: GAGVSQTPSNKVTEKGKYVELRCDPISGHTALYWYRQSLGQGPEFLIYFQGTGAADDSGLPNDRFFAVRPEGSVSTLKIQRTERGDSAVYLCASSGGAHNEQFFGPGTRLTVL.

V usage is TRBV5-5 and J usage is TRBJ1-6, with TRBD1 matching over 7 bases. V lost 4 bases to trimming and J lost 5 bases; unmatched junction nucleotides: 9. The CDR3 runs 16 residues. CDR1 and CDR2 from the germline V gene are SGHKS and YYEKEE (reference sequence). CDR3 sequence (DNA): TGTGCCAGCAGCCAACGGGACAGTCTCAATAATTCACCCCTCCACTTT. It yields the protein CASSQRDSLNNSPLHF.

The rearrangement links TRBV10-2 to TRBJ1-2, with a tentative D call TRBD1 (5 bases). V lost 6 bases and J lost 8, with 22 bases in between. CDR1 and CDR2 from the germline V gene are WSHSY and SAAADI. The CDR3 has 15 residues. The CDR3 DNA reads TGCGCCAGCAGCCCAAGTCTTGGGGCTCTGAGCGGCTACACCTTC. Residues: CASSPSLGALSGYTF.

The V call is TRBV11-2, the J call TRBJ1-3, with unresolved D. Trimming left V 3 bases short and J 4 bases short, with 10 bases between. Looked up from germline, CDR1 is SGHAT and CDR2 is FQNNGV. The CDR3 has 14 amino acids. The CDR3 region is CASSFNLGGNTIYF. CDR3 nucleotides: TGTGCCAGCAGCTTCAATCTGGGAGGAAACACCATATATTTT.

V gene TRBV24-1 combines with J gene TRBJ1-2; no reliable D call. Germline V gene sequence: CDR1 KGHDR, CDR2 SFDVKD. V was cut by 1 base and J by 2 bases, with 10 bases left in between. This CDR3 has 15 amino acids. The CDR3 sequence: CATSDFPDGNYGYTF. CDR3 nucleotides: TGTGCCACCAGTGATTTCCCGGACGGGAACTATGGCTACACCTTC.

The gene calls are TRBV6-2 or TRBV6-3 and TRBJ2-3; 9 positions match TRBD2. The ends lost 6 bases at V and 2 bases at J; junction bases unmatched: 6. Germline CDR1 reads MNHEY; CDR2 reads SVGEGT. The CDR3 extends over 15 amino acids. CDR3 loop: CASSLAGEPTDTQYF. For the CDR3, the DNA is TGTGCCAGCAGCTTAGCGGGGGAGCCCACAGATACGCAGTATTTT.

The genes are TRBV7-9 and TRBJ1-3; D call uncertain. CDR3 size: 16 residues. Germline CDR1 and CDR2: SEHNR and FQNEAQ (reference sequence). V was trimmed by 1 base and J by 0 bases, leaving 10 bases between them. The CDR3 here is CASSLGPRGSGNTIYF. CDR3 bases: TGTGCCAGCAGCTTAGGCCCTCGGGGCTCTGGAAACACCATATATTTT.

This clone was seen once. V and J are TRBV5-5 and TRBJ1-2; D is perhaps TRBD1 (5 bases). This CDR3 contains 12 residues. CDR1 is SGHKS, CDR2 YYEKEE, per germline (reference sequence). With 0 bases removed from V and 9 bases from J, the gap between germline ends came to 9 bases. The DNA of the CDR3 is TGTGCCAGCAGCTTGGGACAGAGTCGCTACACCTTC. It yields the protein CASSLGQSRYTF.

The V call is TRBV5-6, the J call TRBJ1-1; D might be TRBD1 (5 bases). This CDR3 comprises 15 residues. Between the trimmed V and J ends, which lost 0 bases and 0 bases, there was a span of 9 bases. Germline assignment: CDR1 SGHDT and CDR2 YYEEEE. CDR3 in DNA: TGTGCCAGCAGCTTGGAGGGACTTATGAACACTGAAGCTTTCTTT. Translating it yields CASSLEGLMNTEAFF.

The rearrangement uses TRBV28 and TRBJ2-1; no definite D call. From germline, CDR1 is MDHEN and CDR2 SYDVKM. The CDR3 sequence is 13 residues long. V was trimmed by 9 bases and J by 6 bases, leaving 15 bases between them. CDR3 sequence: CASTKTPANEQFF. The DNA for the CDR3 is TGTGCCAGTACCAAAACCCCCGCCAATGAGCAGTTCTTC.

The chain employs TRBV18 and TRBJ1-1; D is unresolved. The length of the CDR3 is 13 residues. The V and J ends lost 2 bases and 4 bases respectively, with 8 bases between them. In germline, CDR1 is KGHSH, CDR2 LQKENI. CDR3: CASSPAGGTEAFF. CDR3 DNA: TGTGCCAGCTCACCAGCGGGTGGCACTGAAGCTTTCTTT. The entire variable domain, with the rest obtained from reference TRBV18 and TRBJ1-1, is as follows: NAGVMQNPRHLVRRRGQEARLRCSPMKGHSHVYWYRQLPEEGLKFMVYLQKENIIDESGMPKERFSAEFPKEGPSILRIQQVVRGDSAAYFCASSPAGGTEAFFGQGTRLTVV.

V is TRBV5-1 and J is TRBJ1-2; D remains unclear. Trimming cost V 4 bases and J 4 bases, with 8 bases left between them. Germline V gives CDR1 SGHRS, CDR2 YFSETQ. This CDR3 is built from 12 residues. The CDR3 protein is CASSGTRYGYTF. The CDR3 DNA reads TGCGCCAGCAGCGGTACACGCTATGGCTACACCTTC.

The CDR3 here is CASSQESSGETQYF. DNA for the CDR3: TGTGCCAGCAGCCAAGAAAGCTCGGGAGAGACCCAGTACTTC. The chain joins TRBV3-1 (or the pseudogene TRBV3-2) to TRBJ2-5, with D unclear. The CDR3 totals 14 residues. Germline V CDR1 and CDR2: LGHDT, YNNKEL (reference sequence). The V end lost 0 bases, the J end lost 4 bases, and 9 bases lay between the germline ends.

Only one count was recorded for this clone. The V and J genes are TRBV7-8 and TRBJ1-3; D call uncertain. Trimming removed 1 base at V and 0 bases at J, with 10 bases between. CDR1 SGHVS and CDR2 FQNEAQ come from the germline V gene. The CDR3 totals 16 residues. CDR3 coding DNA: TGTGCCAGCAGCTTAGGGGCCAGTCCCTCTGGAAACACCATATATTTT. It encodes CASSLGASPSGNTIYF. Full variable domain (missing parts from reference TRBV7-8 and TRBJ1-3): GAGVSQSPRYKVAKRGQDVALRCDPISGHVSLFWYQQALGQGPEFLTYFQNEAQLDKSGLPSDRFFAERPEGSVSTLKIQRTQQEDSAVYLCASSLGASPSGNTIYFGEGSWLTVV.

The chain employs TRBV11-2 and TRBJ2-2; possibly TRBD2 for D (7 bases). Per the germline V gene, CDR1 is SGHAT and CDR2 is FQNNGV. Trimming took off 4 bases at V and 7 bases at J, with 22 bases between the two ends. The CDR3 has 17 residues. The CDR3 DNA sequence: TGTGCCAGCAGCTCGCTTGGGGGGCGCCGCGGGGGCGGGGAGCTGTTTTTT. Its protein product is CASSSLGGRRGGGELFF. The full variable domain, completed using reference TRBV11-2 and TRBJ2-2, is EAGVAQSPRYKIIEKRQSVAFWCNPISGHATLYWYQQILGQGPKLLIQFQNNGVVDDSQLPKDRFSAERLKGVDSTLKIQPAKLEDSAVYLCASSSLGGRRGGGELFFGEGSRLTVL.